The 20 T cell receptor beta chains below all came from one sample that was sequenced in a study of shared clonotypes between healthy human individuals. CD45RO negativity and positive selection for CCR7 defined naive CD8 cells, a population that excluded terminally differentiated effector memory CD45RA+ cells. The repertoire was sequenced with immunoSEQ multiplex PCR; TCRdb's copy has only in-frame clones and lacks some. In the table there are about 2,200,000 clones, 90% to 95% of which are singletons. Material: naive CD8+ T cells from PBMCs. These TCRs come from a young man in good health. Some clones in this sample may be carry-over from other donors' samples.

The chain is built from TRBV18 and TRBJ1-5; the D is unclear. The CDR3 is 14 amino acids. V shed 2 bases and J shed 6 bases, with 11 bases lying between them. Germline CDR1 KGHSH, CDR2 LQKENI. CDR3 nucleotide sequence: TGTGCCAGCTCACCAGAACAGCTCGGTCAGCCCCAGCATTTT. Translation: CASSPEQLGQPQHF.

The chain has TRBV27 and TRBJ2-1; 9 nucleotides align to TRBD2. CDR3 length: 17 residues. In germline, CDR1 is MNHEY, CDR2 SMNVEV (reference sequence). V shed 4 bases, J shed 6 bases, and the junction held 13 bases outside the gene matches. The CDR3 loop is CASSSRLAGVWGNEQFF. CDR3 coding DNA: TGTGCCAGCAGTTCCCGATTAGCGGGAGTATGGGGCAATGAGCAGTTCTTC.

As DNA, the CDR3 is TGTGCCAGCAGCCCTCCGACTGTTGGGGAGCTGTTTTTT. This gives the protein CASSPPTVGELFF. This chain joins TRBV9 and TRBJ2-2; D is uncertain. Trimming pared 4 bases from V and 8 bases from J, leaving 12 bases between. Germline loops: CDR1 SGDLS, CDR2 YYNGEE. CDR3 length: 13 residues.

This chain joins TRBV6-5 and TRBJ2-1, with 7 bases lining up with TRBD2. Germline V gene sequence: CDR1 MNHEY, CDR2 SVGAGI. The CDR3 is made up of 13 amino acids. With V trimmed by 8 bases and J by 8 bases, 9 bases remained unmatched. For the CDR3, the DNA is TGTGCCAGCTCGGGGGGACCCCAGGATGAGCAGTTCTTC. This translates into CASSGGPQDEQFF.

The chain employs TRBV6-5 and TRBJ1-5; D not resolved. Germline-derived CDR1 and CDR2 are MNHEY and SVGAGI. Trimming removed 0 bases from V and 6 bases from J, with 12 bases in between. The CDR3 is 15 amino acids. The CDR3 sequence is CASSYSFGEGQPQHF. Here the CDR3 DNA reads TGTGCCAGCAGTTACTCTTTCGGGGAGGGTCAGCCCCAGCATTTT.

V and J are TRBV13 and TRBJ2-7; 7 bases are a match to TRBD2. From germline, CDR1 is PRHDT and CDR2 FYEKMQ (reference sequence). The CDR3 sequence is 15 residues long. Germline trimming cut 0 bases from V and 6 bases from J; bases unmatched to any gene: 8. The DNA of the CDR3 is TGTGCCAGCAGCTTAGGCCGTGGGAGGGCAGTCGAGCAGTACTTC. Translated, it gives CASSLGRGRAVEQYF.

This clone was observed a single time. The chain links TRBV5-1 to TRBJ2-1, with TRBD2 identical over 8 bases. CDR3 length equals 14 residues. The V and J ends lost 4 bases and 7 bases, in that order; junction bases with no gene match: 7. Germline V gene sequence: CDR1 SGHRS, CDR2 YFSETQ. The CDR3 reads CASSPGLDLNEQFF. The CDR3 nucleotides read TGCGCCAGCAGCCCGGGACTAGACCTTAATGAGCAGTTCTTC.

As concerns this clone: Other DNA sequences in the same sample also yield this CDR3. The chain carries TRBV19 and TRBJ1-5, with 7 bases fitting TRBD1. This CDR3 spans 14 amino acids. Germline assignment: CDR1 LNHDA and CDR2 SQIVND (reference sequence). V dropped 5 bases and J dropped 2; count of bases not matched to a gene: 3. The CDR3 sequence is CASSPTGGNQPQHF. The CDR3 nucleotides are TGTGCCAGTAGTCCCACAGGGGGCAATCAGCCCCAGCATTTT.

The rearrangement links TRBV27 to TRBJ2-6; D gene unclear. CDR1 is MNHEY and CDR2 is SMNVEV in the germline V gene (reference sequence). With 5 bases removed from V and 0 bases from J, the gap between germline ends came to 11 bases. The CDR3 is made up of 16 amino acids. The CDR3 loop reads CASSPFVTSGANVLTF. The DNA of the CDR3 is TGTGCCAGCAGTCCCTTCGTAACCTCTGGGGCCAACGTCCTGACTTTC.

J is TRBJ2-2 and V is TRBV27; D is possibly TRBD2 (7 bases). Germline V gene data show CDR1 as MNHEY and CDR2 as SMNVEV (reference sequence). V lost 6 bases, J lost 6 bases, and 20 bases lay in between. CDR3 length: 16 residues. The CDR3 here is CASSPGGGLTSGELFF. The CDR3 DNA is TGTGCCAGCAGCCCTGGGGGGGGCTTAACGTCCGGGGAGCTGTTTTTT.

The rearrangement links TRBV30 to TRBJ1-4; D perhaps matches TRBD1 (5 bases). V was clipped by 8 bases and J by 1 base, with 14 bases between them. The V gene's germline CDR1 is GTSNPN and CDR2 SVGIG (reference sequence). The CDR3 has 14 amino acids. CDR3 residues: CARSPQGTNEKLFF. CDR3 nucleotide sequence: TGTGCCCGGTCCCCCCAGGGAACTAATGAAAAACTGTTTTTT.

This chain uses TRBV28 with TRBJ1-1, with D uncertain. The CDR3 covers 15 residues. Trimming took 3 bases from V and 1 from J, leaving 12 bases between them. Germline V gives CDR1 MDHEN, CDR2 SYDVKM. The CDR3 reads CASSFLPRGNTEAFF. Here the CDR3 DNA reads TGTGCCAGCAGTTTCCTCCCTCGGGGGAACACTGAAGCTTTCTTT.

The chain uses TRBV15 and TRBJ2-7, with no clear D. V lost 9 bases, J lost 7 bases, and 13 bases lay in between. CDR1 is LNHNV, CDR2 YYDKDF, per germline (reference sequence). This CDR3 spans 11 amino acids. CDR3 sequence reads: CATESFGEQYF. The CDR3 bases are TGTGCCACAGAGAGTTTCGGGGAGCAGTACTTC.

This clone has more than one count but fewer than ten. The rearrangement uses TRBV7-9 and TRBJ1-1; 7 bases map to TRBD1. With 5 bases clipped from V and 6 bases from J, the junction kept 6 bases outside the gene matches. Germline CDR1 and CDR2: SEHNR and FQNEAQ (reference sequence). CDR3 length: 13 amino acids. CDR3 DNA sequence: TGTGCCAGCAGCAATCGACAGGGACCTGAAGCTTTCTTT. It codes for CASSNRQGPEAFF.

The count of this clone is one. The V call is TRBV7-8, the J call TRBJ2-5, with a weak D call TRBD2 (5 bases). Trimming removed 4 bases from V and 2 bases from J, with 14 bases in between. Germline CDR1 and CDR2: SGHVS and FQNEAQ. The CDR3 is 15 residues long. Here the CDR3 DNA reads TGTGCCAGCAGCTCCCCGGACTGGCGACAAGAGACCCAGTACTTC. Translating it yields CASSSPDWRQETQYF.

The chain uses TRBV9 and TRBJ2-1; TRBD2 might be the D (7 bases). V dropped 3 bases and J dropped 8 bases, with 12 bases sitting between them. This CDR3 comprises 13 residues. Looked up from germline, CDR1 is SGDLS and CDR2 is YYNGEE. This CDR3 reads CASSGEGGDEQFF. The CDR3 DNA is TGTGCCAGCAGCGGCGAAGGGGGGGATGAGCAGTTCTTC.

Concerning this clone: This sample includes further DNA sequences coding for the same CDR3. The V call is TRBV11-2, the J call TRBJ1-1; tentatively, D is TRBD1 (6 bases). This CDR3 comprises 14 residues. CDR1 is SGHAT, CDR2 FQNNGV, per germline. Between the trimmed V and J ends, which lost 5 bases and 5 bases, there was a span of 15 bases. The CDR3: CASSLGGGRTEAFF. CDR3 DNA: TGTGCCAGCAGCCTCGGAGGGGGTCGGACTGAAGCTTTCTTT. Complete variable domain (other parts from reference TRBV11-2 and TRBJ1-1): EAGVAQSPRYKIIEKRQSVAFWCNPISGHATLYWYQQILGQGPKLLIQFQNNGVVDDSQLPKDRFSAERLKGVDSTLKIQPAKLEDSAVYLCASSLGGGRTEAFFGQGTRLTVV.

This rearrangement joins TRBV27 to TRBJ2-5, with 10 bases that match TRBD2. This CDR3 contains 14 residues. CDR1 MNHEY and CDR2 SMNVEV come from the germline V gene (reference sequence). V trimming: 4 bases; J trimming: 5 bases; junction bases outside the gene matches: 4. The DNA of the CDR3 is TGTGCCAGCAGTTCCCCGGGACTAGCGGAGACCCAGTACTTC. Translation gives CASSSPGLAETQYF.

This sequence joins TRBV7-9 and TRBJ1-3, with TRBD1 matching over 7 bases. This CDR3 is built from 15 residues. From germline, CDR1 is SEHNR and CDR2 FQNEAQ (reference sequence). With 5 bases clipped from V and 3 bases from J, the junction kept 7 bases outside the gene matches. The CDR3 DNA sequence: TGTGCCAGCAGCCCGATAAGGGGGCTTGGAAACACCATATATTTT. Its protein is CASSPIRGLGNTIYF.

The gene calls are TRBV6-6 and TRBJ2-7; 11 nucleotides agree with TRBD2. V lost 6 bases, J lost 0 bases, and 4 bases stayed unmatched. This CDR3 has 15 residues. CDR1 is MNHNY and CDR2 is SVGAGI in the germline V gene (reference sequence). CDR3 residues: CASRRLAGGSYEQYF. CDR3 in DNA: TGTGCCAGCAGGAGGCTAGCGGGAGGCTCCTACGAGCAGTACTTC.